A selection of T cell receptor beta chains follows, all from one sample in a study of blood T cells in healthy people across ages. MiXCR was run by TCRdb on the 5' RACE reads, yielding one entry per CDR3 protein. The sample lists 1.5 million to 2 million distinct CDR3 sequences, roughly 52% occurring once. The sample comprised blood. These receptors all come from a woman aged 40 to 50 in good health. The CDR3 runs from the conserved cysteine through the conserved F or W. D genes are given only for firm matches. Size values are once, few and many counts, or a class for expanded clones, and some rows have none.

clone size | J gene | V gene | D gene | CDR3 protein | CDR3 DNA
NA | TRBJ2-5 | TRBV7-9 | NA | CASSLYIAGQGYEQYF | TGTGCCAGCAGCTTATATATAGCGGGTCAGGGGTATGAGCAGTACTTC
NA | TRBJ2-5 | TRBV20-1 | NA | CSASFGGSWETQYF | TGCAGTGCTAGCTTCGGGGGTAGCTGGGAGACCCAGTACTTC
few | TRBJ2-1 | TRBV27 | NA | CASSLMIYNEQFF | TGTGCCAGCAGTTTAATGATTTACAATGAGCAGTTCTTC
NA | TRBJ2-4 | TRBV7-9 | NA | CASSLAGPANIQYF | TGTGCCAGCAGCTTAGCGGGGCCCGCAAACATTCAGTACTTC
once | TRBJ2-3 | TRBV6-5 | NA | CASSYSVGASTDTQYF | TGTGCCAGCAGTTACTCCGTGGGGGCTAGCACAGATACGCAGTATTTT
NA | TRBJ1-2 | TRBV29-1 | NA | CSVEPLGGNKGYTF | TGCAGCGTTGAGCCCCTCGGGGGAAATAAAGGCTACACCTTC
NA | TRBJ2-1 | TRBV5-1 | TRBD1 | CASSFPPRGQVDNEQFF | TGCGCCAGCAGCTTTCCCCCCCGGGGACAGGTGGACAATGAGCAGTTCTTC
NA | TRBJ2-1 | TRBV5-6 | TRBD1 | CAGIRSFRGSDNEQFF | TGTGCCGGCATCAGATCGTTCAGGGGGTCCGACAATGAGCAGTTCTTC
NA | TRBJ2-1 | TRBV6-5 | NA | CATRIQGNRAYNEQFF | TGTGCCACCAGAATACAGGGAAATAGAGCCTACAATGAGCAGTTCTTC
NA | TRBJ2-2 | TRBV5-1 | NA | CASMYENTGELFF | TGCGCCAGCATGTACGAGAACACCGGGGAGCTGTTTTTT
NA | TRBJ2-3 | TRBV7-9 | TRBD2 | CASSAFGGATDTQYF | TGTGCCAGCAGCGCCTTCGGGGGGGCAACAGATACGCAGTATTTT
few | TRBJ2-2 | TRBV12-3/TRBV12-4 | NA | CASRPPLGAGELFF | TGTGCCAGCAGACCGCCGCTTGGGGCCGGGGAGCTGTTTTTT
few | TRBJ2-6 | TRBV20-1 | TRBD1 | CSARDQGTAPFGANVLTF | TGCAGTGCTAGAGATCAGGGGACAGCCCCGTTTGGGGCCAACGTCCTGACTTTC
NA | TRBJ1-2 | TRBV7-2 | TRBD1 | CASSYQTGGGSEDYGYTF | TGTGCCAGCAGCTATCAGACAGGGGGCGGCTCCGAGGACTATGGCTACACCTTC
few | TRBJ1-2 | TRBV7-9 | NA | CASSPPTGYYGYTF | TGTGCCAGCAGCCCGCCGACAGGCTACTATGGCTACACCTTC
NA | TRBJ2-5 | TRBV24-1 | NA | CATSDSPTETQYF | TGTGCCACCAGTGATTCCCCTACGGAGACCCAGTACTTC
NA | TRBJ2-5 | TRBV11-2 | TRBD1 | CASSLWGSTGGFQETQYF | TGTGCCAGCAGCTTATGGGGGTCGACAGGGGGCTTTCAAGAGACCCAGTACTTC